The clone carrying this T cell receptor (beta chain) has only one observation. Libraries were prepared by immunoSEQ multiplex PCR; TCRdb keeps only in-frame clonotypes and omits some of them. Of some 250,000 clones listed, about 86% were seen once; the top ten hold about 9%. The data originate from a study of blood T cell repertoires in COVID-19. The CDR3 loop spans 15 amino acids. Germline V lookup: CDR1 MNHEY, CDR2 SVGAGI. The trim removed 6 bases at V and 5 bases at J, leaving 4 bases unmatched. This clonotype was sampled from a man aged 40-49 years with active or convalescent COVID-19. The chain joins TRBV6-5 to TRBJ2-1; 13 bases fit TRBD2. The specimen was peripheral blood. CDR3 amino acids: CASRKGLAGNNEQFF. Here the CDR3 DNA reads TGTGCCAGCAGAAAGGGACTAGCGGGAAACAATGAGCAGTTCTTC.